This T cell receptor (beta chain) was identified in a study of monozygotic twins with inflammatory bowel disease. Reanalyzing the 5' RACE reads, TCRdb keeps one entry per CDR3 protein, without DNA. Recorded here are about 350,000 distinct CDR3 sequences; the top ten clones represent over 2%. Germline V lookup: CDR1 SGHRS, CDR2 YFSETQ. The CDR3 is made up of 15 amino acids. Sequenced sample: blood. The sequence came from a human donor with ulcerative colitis or Crohn's disease, or a healthy co-twin of an affected twin (not recorded which). The rearrangement joins TRBV5-1 to TRBJ2-7; TCRdb designates TRBD1, a call that cannot be tested without DNA. This chain's CDR3 is CASSREPLGSYEQYF.